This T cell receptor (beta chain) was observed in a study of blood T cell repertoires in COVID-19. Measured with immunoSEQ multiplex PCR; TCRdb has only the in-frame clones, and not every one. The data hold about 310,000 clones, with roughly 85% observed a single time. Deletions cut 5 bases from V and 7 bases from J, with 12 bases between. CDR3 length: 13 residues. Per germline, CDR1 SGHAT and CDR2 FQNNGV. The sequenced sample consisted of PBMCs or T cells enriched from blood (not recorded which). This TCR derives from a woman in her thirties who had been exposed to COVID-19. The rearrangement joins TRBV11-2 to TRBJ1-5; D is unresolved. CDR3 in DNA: TGTGCCAGCAGCGTTTCAGGAAACCAGCCCCAGCATTTT. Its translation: CASSVSGNQPQHF.